This TCR beta chain was recorded in a study of blood T cell repertoires in COVID-19. Study-level information: The United States, Italy and Spain supplied acute and convalescent COVID-19 samples. Sources were T cells, B-cell-depleted T cells, or PBMCs; the material itself was cDNA or gDNA.

The Seattle patients, enrolled during active infection, were followed longitudinally. V was clipped by 0 bases and J by 3 bases, with 12 bases between them. CDR3 length equals 16 residues. In germline, CDR1 is MGHRA, CDR2 YSYEKL. Per the study methods: Reference gene primer amplification gave nucleated cell count estimates. The data were produced by immunoSEQ multiplex PCR, yet TCRdb's version contains in-frame clones alone and is incomplete. V and J calls and clone size come straight from that table; D and trimming were deduced from the DNA. The sample lists 250,000 to 300,000 clones, more than 85% occurring once.

The sequence was collected from a woman aged 25 to 39 with COVID-19, enrolled during active disease. The chain employs TRBV4-1 and TRBJ1-5, with D tentatively TRBD1 (5 bases). Material: peripheral blood. The CDR3 sequence: CASSQDPRVDNQPQHF. The CDR3 DNA sequence: TGCGCCAGCAGCCAAGACCCCAGGGTGGACAATCAGCCCCAGCATTTT.